Listed below are T cell receptor beta chains from one sample, sequenced in a study of CD8 T cells in ankylosing spondylitis. TCRdb redid the calling of the 5' RACE reads with MiXCR, one entry per CDR3 protein. The table records under 950,000 distinct CDR3 sequences, 15% to 20% of them present only once. Source material: blood, either unsorted or a sorted T cell fraction (not recorded which). Every receptor here comes from a male donor with ankylosing spondylitis. Each CDR3 is given with its conserved first and last residue. D genes are given only for firm matches. Size is stated for part of the rows, as once, few or many counts, or as a class when the clone is expanded.

-	TRBV28	TRBJ2-2	-	TGTGCCAGCAGTTTGAGGACTATTACCGGGGAGCTGTTTTTT	CASSLRTITGELFF
-	TRBV29-1	TRBJ1-3	few	TGCAGCGTTGAAACAGGCTCTGGAAACACCATATATTTT	CSVETGSGNTIYF
-	TRBV15	TRBJ2-5	-	TGTGCCACCAGCAGAGACCGAGAAGAGACCCAGTACTTC	CATSRDREETQYF
-	TRBV7-6	TRBJ1-2	few	TGTGCCAGCTCGGGACCAGGGGATTATGGCTACACCTTC	CASSGPGDYGYTF
-	TRBV12-3/TRBV12-4	TRBJ1-3	many	TGTGCCACCAGCGTAGGTCCTGGAAACACCATATATTTT	CATSVGPGNTIYF
TRBD2	TRBV24-1	TRBJ2-1	-	TGTGCCACCAGTGTGGGAGCGGGGGGCAACTACAATGAGCAGTTCTTC	CATSVGAGGNYNEQFF
-	TRBV7-8	TRBJ2-6	-	TGTGCCAGCAGCTTAGTGGCGGAGGCCAGCCCAACTGGGGCCAACGTCCTGACTTTC	CASSLVAEASPTGANVLTF
-	TRBV5-1	TRBJ2-7	many	TGCGCCAGCAGCCTCTATACCTCAGGCGAATACGAGCAGTACTTC	CASSLYTSGEYEQYF
-	TRBV11-2	TRBJ2-3	few	TGTGCCAGCAGCTTTCAGGCTCAAAGCACAGATACGCAGTATTTT	CASSFQAQSTDTQYF
-	TRBV19	TRBJ1-2	-	TGTGCCAGTAGCTCGGGGACACCCACAACGAACTATGGCTACACCTTC	CASSSGTPTTNYGYTF
-	TRBV18	TRBJ1-6	few	TGTGCCAGCTCGCGAACAGGGCCGGCTAATTCACCCCTCCACTTT	CASSRTGPANSPLHF
-	TRBV12-3/TRBV12-4	TRBJ1-5	few	TGTGCCAGCAGTTTAGCGCTTACTCAGCCCCAGCATTTT	CASSLALTQPQHF
TRBD2	TRBV20-1	TRBJ2-7	-	TGCAGTGCTAACATAAGACTAGCGTCCTCCTACGAGCAGTACTTC	CSANIRLASSYEQYF
-	TRBV5-1	TRBJ2-7	many	TGCGCCAGCAGCTTGGCCAAGGCAGGCGCGGATTACGAGCAGTACTTC	CASSLAKAGADYEQYF
-	TRBV12-3/TRBV12-4	TRBJ2-2	few	TGTGCCAGCATCCGAGGACAAGCAAACGGGGAGCTGTTTTTT	CASIRGQANGELFF
TRBD2	TRBV7-3	TRBJ2-3	-	TGTGCCAGCAGCAACGGACTAGCGGGAGGCACAGATACGCAGTATTTT	CASSNGLAGGTDTQYF
-	TRBV20-1	TRBJ1-1	many	TGCAGTGCTTCCTCCGGGAAGAACACTGAAGCTTTCTTT	CSASSGKNTEAFF
TRBD1	TRBV12-3/TRBV12-4	TRBJ1-2	-	TGTGCCAGCAGTTTGTCTGGCACCGGGGGACAGACTTATGGCTACACCTTC	CASSLSGTGGQTYGYTF
-	TRBV29-1	TRBJ2-2	-	TGCAGCGTTGAAGGAGAATCCGGGGAGCTGTTTTTT	CSVEGESGELFF
TRBD1	TRBV25-1	TRBJ1-1	-	TGTGCCAGCCGTAGGACAGGGGGCAAAAACACTGAAGCTTTCTTT	CASRRTGGKNTEAFF
-	TRBV20-1	TRBJ2-2	few	TGCAGTGCTAGAGTGCGGCAGAGCAGCGGGGAGCTGTTTTTT	CSARVRQSSGELFF
-	TRBV6-4	TRBJ2-1	-	TGTGCCAGCAGCGCGGCTAGTAACAATGAGCAGTTCTTC	CASSAASNNEQFF
-	TRBV3-1	TRBJ1-1	-	TGTGCCAGCAGCCAACCCGGGACTCTAACTGAAGCTTTCTTT	CASSQPGTLTEAFF
-	TRBV5-1	TRBJ2-2	few	TGCGCCAGCGCAGTAGAAAACACCGGGGAGCTGTTTTTT	CASAVENTGELFF
-	TRBV5-1	TRBJ2-7	few	TGCGCCAGCAGCTCTGCCGGGAACAAGTTCGAGCAGTACTTC	CASSSAGNKFEQYF
TRBD1	TRBV4-1	TRBJ1-1	-	TGCGCCAGCAGCCTCCAACAGGGGGCTGCTGAAGCTTTCTTT	CASSLQQGAAEAFF
TRBD1	TRBV5-1	TRBJ1-1	-	TGCGCCAGCAGCTTGGCGGACAGGCAAGCTGAAGCTTTCTTT	CASSLADRQAEAFF
-	TRBV6-1	TRBJ2-7	few	TGTGCCAGCACCTTTACAGGGTCTAACTCCTACGAGCAGTACTTC	CASTFTGSNSYEQYF
-	TRBV6-2/TRBV6-3	TRBJ2-7	-	TGTGCCAGCAGTCCGCGGACTCCCCCCTACGAGCAGTACTTC	CASSPRTPPYEQYF
-	TRBV11-2	TRBJ1-1	few	TGTGCCAGCAGCTTAGATGAGGACAGTTCGAATGCTGAAGCTTTCTTT	CASSLDEDSSNAEAFF
-	TRBV5-1	TRBJ2-5	-	TGCGCCAGCGCTTGGGATTCGGAGACCCAGTACTTC	CASAWDSETQYF
-	TRBV7-6	TRBJ2-1	-	TGTGCCAGCAGCTTAGAGCCCCCGTCTAGCTCCTACAATGAGCAGTTCTTC	CASSLEPPSSSYNEQFF
TRBD1	TRBV7-2	TRBJ1-4	-	TGTGCCAGCAGCTCAGGGACAGGGGTAACTAATGAAAAACTGTTTTTT	CASSSGTGVTNEKLFF
-	TRBV11-2	TRBJ2-1	few	TGTGCCAGCAGCTTAAGGGGGACTCCCTCCTACAATGAGCAGTTCTTC	CASSLRGTPSYNEQFF
-	TRBV7-8	TRBJ1-1	-	TGTGCCAGCAGCTTACCGACAGCTAACACTGAAGCTTTCTTT	CASSLPTANTEAFF
-	TRBV6-1	TRBJ2-7	few	TGTGCCAGCAGTCCCTTCATGGGGGTCTCCTACGAGCAGTACTTC	CASSPFMGVSYEQYF
TRBD2	TRBV20-1	TRBJ2-4	few	TGCAGTGCTTCAAGTAGCGGGAGGGGTCATGGCAAAAACATTCAGTACTTC	CSASSSGRGHGKNIQYF
TRBD2	TRBV19	TRBJ2-1	-	TGTGCCAGTAGTATAGACCCGGGGACTAGGTGGGGCAATGAGCAGTTCTTC	CASSIDPGTRWGNEQFF
-	TRBV29-1	TRBJ1-2	many	TGCAGCCCCGGGGAGACTAACTATGGCTACACCTTC	CSPGETNYGYTF
TRBD1	TRBV4-2	TRBJ1-1	few	TGTGCCAGCACCTCAGGGGGCCAAGGGAGTACTGAAGCTTTCTTT	CASTSGGQGSTEAFF
-	TRBV21-1	TRBJ2-7	few	TGTGCCAGCAGCAAAGTAGGAGGGAGAGCCGAGCAGTACTTC	CASSKVGGRAEQYF
TRBD1	TRBV12-3/TRBV12-4	TRBJ1-1	many	TGTGCCAGCAGTTTGGGACAGGGAAGCTCGGTGAACACTGAAGCTTTCTTT	CASSLGQGSSVNTEAFF
-	TRBV30	TRBJ2-2	-	TGTGCCTGGAGCCCCCGCGGGCAGCTATCCGTAAGGGAGCTGTTTTTT	CAWSPRGQLSVRELFF
-	TRBV10-2	TRBJ2-1	few	TGCGCCAGCAGTGAGTCTGGTAGGACTACAGTAAATGAGCAGTTCTTC	CASSESGRTTVNEQFF
TRBD1	TRBV28	TRBJ2-1	few	TGTGCCAGCAGCCCAACCGAGGGACAGCCCAACAATGAGCAGTTCTTC	CASSPTEGQPNNEQFF
-	TRBV6-1	TRBJ1-5	-	TGTGCCAGCAGCATTAAGATCGGGGGCCATCAGCCCCAGCATTTT	CASSIKIGGHQPQHF
-	TRBV2	TRBJ1-2	few	TGTGCCAGCAGTGAATCGGGGGTCTATGGCTACACCTTC	CASSESGVYGYTF
-	TRBV29-1	TRBJ2-3	many	TGCAGCGCTGAGGGCGGGAGCACAGATACGCAGTATTTT	CSAEGGSTDTQYF
TRBD1	TRBV25-1	TRBJ2-2	-	TGTGCCAGCAGTGCCTTCGACAGGGGAGGAACCGGGGAGCTGTTTTTT	CASSAFDRGGTGELFF
TRBD2	TRBV27	TRBJ2-1	few	TGTGCCAGCAGTTTGCTAGCGGAGAACAATGAGCAGTTCTTC	CASSLLAENNEQFF
TRBD1	TRBV7-9	TRBJ1-1	-	TGTGCCAGCAGCCGGCCAGGGGGCGCAAACACTGAAGCTTTCTTT	CASSRPGGANTEAFF
-	TRBV18	TRBJ1-2	-	TGTGCCAGCTCACCAGGGCTCGGTCCATATGGCTACACCTTC	CASSPGLGPYGYTF
-	TRBV5-5	TRBJ1-2	-	TGTGCCAGCAGCCCCGACTATCGCTATGGCTACACCTTC	CASSPDYRYGYTF
TRBD2	TRBV11-2	TRBJ2-1	-	TGTGCCAGCAGCTCCGGGACTAGCGGGGGGACCCGCTACAATGAGCAGTTCTTC	CASSSGTSGGTRYNEQFF
-	TRBV20-1	TRBJ1-6	few	TGCAGTGCTAGAGATCCGGGGCAGGGATCCTATAATTCACCCCTCCACTTT	CSARDPGQGSYNSPLHF